The text below deals with one T cell receptor beta chain. TCRdb's copy holds only in-frame clones and misses some; the assay was immunoSEQ multiplex PCR. The sample includes about 160,000 clones, about 83% of them seen just once. The V gene's germline CDR1 is LNHDA and CDR2 SQIVND (reference sequence). Trimming removed 3 bases from V and 7 bases from J; junction bases left unmatched: 12. There are 16 residues in the CDR3. This sample stems from a study of blood T cell repertoires in COVID-19. The sequence derives from a woman older than 75 with acute or convalescent COVID-19. The chain has TRBV19 and TRBJ2-1, with 7 bases matching TRBD1. The sequencing sample was made of peripheral blood. CDR3 residues: CASSISGAGGLNEQFF. The DNA for the CDR3 is TGTGCCAGTAGTATCTCTGGGGCAGGGGGTTTAAATGAGCAGTTCTTC.